These 32 T cell receptor beta chains share one sample of origin, sequenced in a study of cytomegalovirus exposure and HLA in healthy donors. The PCR contained 60 Vbeta and 13 Jbeta primers. TCRdb's table, derived via immunoSEQ multiplex PCR, lists solely in-frame clones and lacks some. Here the sample spans about 130,000 clones, around 82% being singletons. Sequenced material: PBMCs. The origin of the receptors is a boy aged 5-17 years in good health and CMV-seronegative.

This chain links TRBV19 with TRBJ1-5; 8 positions match TRBD1. The V and J ends lost 6 bases and 4 bases, in that order; junction bases with no gene match: 8. In germline, CDR1 is LNHDA, CDR2 SQIVND (reference sequence). The CDR3 extends over 15 amino acids. CDR3 region: CASRFDRGLNQPQHF. CDR3 nucleotide sequence: TGTGCCAGTAGGTTTGACAGGGGATTGAATCAGCCCCAGCATTTT.

The rearrangement links TRBV9 to TRBJ2-4, with 8 positions matching TRBD2. The CDR3 is 12 amino acids. V trimming: 4 bases; J trimming: 11 bases; junction bases outside the gene matches: 5. Germline CDR1 and CDR2: SGDLS and YYNGEE. CDR3: CASSTSGGVQYF. Written as DNA, the CDR3 is TGTGCCAGCAGCACAAGCGGGGGTGTTCAGTACTTC.

The chain combines TRBV27 with TRBJ1-4; TRBD1 might be the D (5 bases). Deletions cut 3 bases from V and 8 bases from J, with 22 bases between. This CDR3 is 17 amino acids long. Per the germline V gene, CDR1 is MNHEY and CDR2 is SMNVEV (reference sequence). The CDR3 DNA sequence: TGTGCCAGCAGTTTTAACGGACACCCCGCGGTAGGGGAAAAACTGTTTTTT. The encoded protein is CASSFNGHPAVGEKLFF.

This clone was observed once. This rearrangement joins TRBV4-1 to TRBJ2-2; 10 bases map to TRBD2. Per the germline V gene, CDR1 is MGHRA and CDR2 is YSYEKL. J gave up 5 bases and V 2 bases, and 5 bases lay outside the gene matches. The CDR3 is made up of 16 amino acids. CDR3 DNA sequence: TGCGCCAGCAGCCAAATAAGCGGGAGGGTGACCGGGGAGCTGTTTTTT. It encodes CASSQISGRVTGELFF.

The chain joins TRBV5-6 to TRBJ2-1, with a tentative D call TRBD1 (5 bases). CDR3 size: 15 residues. Germline-derived CDR1 and CDR2 are SGHDT and YYEEEE. V dropped 2 bases and J dropped 0 bases, with 9 bases sitting between them. The CDR3 bases are TGTGCCAGCAGCTTAATCGACAGCTCCTACAATGAGCAGTTCTTC. Protein sequence: CASSLIDSSYNEQFF. The variable domain in full, completed from reference TRBV5-6 and TRBJ2-1, reads DAGVTQSPTHLIKTRGQQVTLRCSPKSGHDTVSWYQQALGQGPQFIFQYYEEEERQRGNFPDRFSGHQFPNYSSELNVNALLLGDSALYLCASSLIDSSYNEQFFGPGTRLTVL.

The CDR3 DNA is TGTGCCAGCCCCAGTCATAGGACAGGGAATTCACCCCTCCACTTT. Amino acids: CASPSHRTGNSPLHF. V and J are TRBV21-1 and TRBJ1-6; the D call in the table, TRBD1, was not verified against the DNA. TRBV21-1 is a pseudogene. The CDR3 totals 15 residues.

The chain is built from TRBV5-6 and TRBJ1-1; maybe TRBD1 (5 bases). The CDR3 sequence is 13 residues long. V was pared by 2 bases and J by 1 base, with 6 bases between. Germline values: CDR1 SGHDT, CDR2 YYEEEE. CDR3 sequence reads: CASSFTGNTEAFF. CDR3 coding DNA: TGTGCCAGCAGCTTCACAGGGAACACTGAAGCTTTCTTT.

This clone was detected once. Here the CDR3 DNA reads TGCACCAGCAGCCAAGATAAGCAAAATGAGCAGTTCTTC. Protein product: CTSSQDKQNEQFF. The V gene is TRBV1, the J gene TRBJ2-1; the table assigns TRBD2, which was not confirmed against the DNA. TRBV1 is classified as a pseudogene. The CDR3 is made up of 13 amino acids.

The chain is built from TRBV18 and TRBJ2-5; D unresolved. Germline values: CDR1 KGHSH, CDR2 LQKENI. This CDR3 has 14 amino acids. With 0 bases removed from V and 4 bases from J, the gap between germline ends came to 9 bases. The CDR3, as DNA: TGTGCCAGCTCACCACCGACAAGCCGAGAGACCCAGTACTTC. Residues: CASSPPTSRETQYF.

CDR3 loop: CAIGTSGRQETQYF. CDR3 DNA sequence: TGTGCCATCGGCACTAGCGGGAGACAAGAGACCCAGTACTTC. This chain uses TRBV10-3 with TRBJ2-5; 11 nucleotides match TRBD2. Germline-derived CDR1 and CDR2 are ENHRY and SYGVKD. With V trimmed by 8 bases and J by 2 bases, 4 bases remained unmatched. The CDR3 runs 14 residues.

The V and J genes are TRBV13 and TRBJ2-5; 10 bases fit TRBD2. The CDR3 is made up of 16 amino acids. Trimming at V came to 2 bases and at J to 5 bases, leaving 8 bases not matched to a gene. Germline-derived CDR1 and CDR2 are PRHDT and FYEKMQ (reference sequence). The CDR3 region is CASSLIAGGRGETQYF. In DNA form, the CDR3 reads TGTGCCAGCAGCTTAATAGCGGGGGGCAGGGGGGAGACCCAGTACTTC.

The rearrangement joins TRBV6-1 to TRBJ1-3; D remains unclear. V gave up 2 bases and J gave up 0 bases, with 17 bases separating them. The CDR3 sequence is 18 residues long. The germline V gene has CDR1 MNHNS and CDR2 SASEGT. The CDR3 DNA is TGTGCCAGCAGTGAATGGGCACAGTTGCTGGGCTCTGGAAACACCATATATTTT. Its translation: CASSEWAQLLGSGNTIYF.

The chain combines TRBV19 with TRBJ1-4; maybe TRBD1 (6 bases). CDR1 and CDR2 from the germline V gene are LNHDA and SQIVND (reference sequence). V was cut by 8 bases and J by 8 bases, with 18 bases left in between. The length of the CDR3 is 14 residues. The CDR3 spells CASEPGGGWEKLFF. In DNA, the CDR3 is TGTGCCAGTGAGCCGGGAGGGGGTTGGGAAAAACTGTTTTTT.

The rearrangement joins TRBV19 to TRBJ1-2, with unresolved D. This CDR3 is built from 14 residues. Deletions cut 5 bases from V and 3 bases from J, with 13 bases between. Germline V gene sequence: CDR1 LNHDA, CDR2 SQIVND (reference sequence). The chain's CDR3 is CASSYGELHYGYTF. For the CDR3, the DNA is TGTGCCAGTAGTTACGGGGAACTGCACTATGGCTACACCTTC.

The chain combines TRBV6-4 with TRBJ2-7; 8 nucleotides agree with TRBD1. CDR1 is MRHNA, CDR2 SNTAGT, per germline. The V segment lost 4 bases and the J segment 3 bases; nucleotides outside the gene matches: 8. The length of the CDR3 is 15 residues. The CDR3 protein is CASSADRGERYEQYF. CDR3 in DNA: TGTGCCAGCAGTGCCGACAGGGGCGAACGCTACGAGCAGTACTTC.

The chain links TRBV9 to TRBJ1-6; D uncertain. CDR1 and CDR2 (germline): SGDLS, YYNGEE. Trimming pared 0 bases from V and 11 bases from J, leaving 12 bases between. The CDR3 runs to 14 residues. CDR3 in DNA: TGTGCCAGCAGCGTAGATCAGGCTACGGCACCCCTCCACTTT. Protein product: CASSVDQATAPLHF.

CDR3: CASSKAALQPQHF. The CDR3 DNA follows: TGTGCCAGCAGCAAAGCAGCGCTGCAGCCCCAGCATTTT. The chain employs TRBV21-1 and TRBJ1-5. TRBV21-1 is deemed a pseudogene. This CDR3 region has 13 residues.

V gene TRBV6-1 combines with J gene TRBJ2-1; 9 bases are a match to TRBD1. This CDR3 is built from 13 residues. The V segment lost 6 bases and the J segment 9 bases; nucleotides outside the gene matches: 6. Germline V gives CDR1 MNHNS, CDR2 SASEGT. In DNA form, the CDR3 reads TGTGCCAGCAGCTGGGGACAGGGCGGTGAGCAGTTCTTC. Amino acid sequence: CASSWGQGGEQFF.

In DNA form, the CDR3 reads TGTGCCAGCAGCGCCTTGGGAGGGGCAACCCAAGAGACCCAGTACTTC. Its protein is CASSALGGATQETQYF. V is TRBV9 and J is TRBJ2-5; 7 bases line up with TRBD2. J lost 1 base, V lost 3 bases, and 9 bases had no gene match. Germline V CDR1 and CDR2: SGDLS, YYNGEE. The CDR3 sequence is 16 residues long.

This rearrangement joins TRBV11-2 to TRBJ2-5, with D possibly being TRBD1 (6 bases). Trimming took 2 bases from V and 6 from J, leaving 7 bases between them. The CDR3 totals 12 residues. CDR1 and CDR2 from the germline V gene are SGHAT and FQNNGV. CDR3 residues: CASSLWGQTQYF. The DNA of the CDR3 is TGTGCCAGCAGCTTATGGGGGCAGACCCAGTACTTC.

This clone turned up a few times. This sequence joins TRBV13 and TRBJ2-1, with TRBD1 matching 10 bases. Looked up from germline, CDR1 is PRHDT and CDR2 is FYEKMQ (reference sequence). The CDR3 is made up of 16 amino acids. V lost 0 bases, J lost 8 bases, and 7 bases stayed unmatched. The CDR3 sequence is CASSLGGQGVSYEQFF. The CDR3, as DNA: TGTGCCAGCAGCTTAGGCGGACAGGGGGTTTCTTATGAGCAGTTCTTC.

This clone is a singleton in its sample. The rearrangement joins TRBV9 to TRBJ2-5; 10 positions agree with TRBD2. Germline V gives CDR1 SGDLS, CDR2 YYNGEE. After removal of 2 bases from V and 0 bases from J, the junction contained 4 bases not matched to a gene. The CDR3 covers 16 residues. The CDR3 nucleotides read TGTGCCAGCAGCGTGGGAGCGGGGGGGCACCAAGAGACCCAGTACTTC. It specifies CASSVGAGGHQETQYF.

The rearrangement links TRBV15 to TRBJ2-7; perhaps TRBD1 as D (6 bases). CDR1 and CDR2 from the germline V gene are LNHNV and YYDKDF (reference sequence). This CDR3 is 14 amino acids long. V lost 4 bases to trimming and J lost 1 base, with 11 bases between them. The CDR3 loop reads CATSTYRDSYEQYF. As DNA, the CDR3 is TGTGCCACCAGCACCTACAGGGATTCCTACGAGCAGTACTTC.

The chain combines TRBV7-2 with TRBJ2-3; 7 nucleotides align to TRBD2. V was clipped by 10 bases and J by 0 bases; unmatched bases: 7. Germline CDR1 is SGHTA and CDR2 is FQGNSA. The CDR3 has 14 amino acids. CDR3 coding DNA: TGTGCCACCACACGCGGGGGTAGCACAGATACGCAGTATTTT. Its protein is CATTRGGSTDTQYF.

About this clone: This sample includes further DNA sequences coding for the same CDR3. The J gene is TRBJ2-7, the V gene TRBV27, with D tentatively TRBD1 (6 bases). Germline CDR1 MNHEY, CDR2 SMNVEV (reference sequence). This CDR3 contains 13 residues. V was pared by 5 bases and J by 1 base, with 9 bases between. The CDR3 protein is CASSPGQSYEQYF. CDR3 in DNA: TGTGCCAGCAGTCCAGGACAGTCCTACGAGCAGTACTTC.

V usage is TRBV6-4 and J usage is TRBJ2-1; 9 nucleotides line up with TRBD2. Trimming at V came to 1 base and at J to 6 bases, leaving 7 bases not matched to a gene. The germline CDR1 and CDR2 sequences are MRHNA and SNTAGT. This CDR3 comprises 16 residues. The CDR3 sequence is CASSDLLAGALNEQFF. CDR3 bases: TGTGCCAGCAGTGACTTATTAGCGGGGGCCCTCAATGAGCAGTTCTTC.

V gene TRBV7-9 combines with J gene TRBJ1-3; no definite D call. This CDR3 region has 12 residues. CDR1 is SEHNR and CDR2 is FQNEAQ in the germline V gene (reference sequence). Trimming pared 8 bases from V and 3 bases from J, leaving 8 bases between. This CDR3 reads CASGYYGNTIYF. In DNA form, the CDR3 reads TGTGCCAGCGGGTACTATGGAAACACCATATATTTT.

The V call is TRBV18, the J call TRBJ1-5, with D unclear. Germline V gene data show CDR1 as KGHSH and CDR2 as LQKENI. The V and J ends lost 3 bases and 3 bases respectively, with 12 bases between them. The CDR3 extends over 15 amino acids. The CDR3 coding sequence is TGTGCCAGCTCACCCCGACGGGTTTTCAATCAGCCCCAGCATTTT. Its protein product is CASSPRRVFNQPQHF.

V usage is TRBV6-1 and J usage is TRBJ1-6; perhaps TRBD1 as D (6 bases). The germline CDR1 and CDR2 sequences are MNHNS and SASEGT. The CDR3 consists of 14 residues. The V gene lost 8 bases and the J gene lost 8 bases, with 16 bases spanning the gap. The CDR3 here is CASYEDRYYSPLHF. Written as DNA, the CDR3 is TGTGCCAGCTATGAAGACAGGTATTATTCACCCCTCCACTTT.

The genes are TRBV15 and TRBJ2-7; TRBD1 aligns across 9 bases. The junction had 4 bases not matched to a gene; V was cut back by 0 bases and J by 1 base. From germline, CDR1 is LNHNV and CDR2 YYDKDF (reference sequence). The CDR3 is 16 amino acids. CDR3 protein: CATSRDRGTGSYEQYF. CDR3 nucleotides: TGTGCCACCAGCAGAGATAGGGGGACAGGGTCCTACGAGCAGTACTTC.

The chain joins TRBV9 to TRBJ1-1; tentatively, D is TRBD1 (6 bases). CDR1 and CDR2 (germline): SGDLS, YYNGEE. The V gene lost 3 bases and the J gene lost 4 bases, with 10 bases spanning the gap. CDR3 length equals 13 residues. CDR3 in amino acids: CASSDRESTEAFF. The CDR3, as DNA: TGTGCCAGCAGCGACAGGGAGAGCACTGAAGCTTTCTTT.

This chain links TRBV7-3 with TRBJ2-2, with TRBD1 identical over 9 bases. Germline CDR1 is SGHTA and CDR2 is FQGTGA. The CDR3 is 18 residues long. Trimming removed 1 base from V and 5 bases from J; junction bases left unmatched: 11. Here the CDR3 reads CASSLRVLGTGMTGELFF. CDR3 sequence (DNA): TGTGCCAGCAGCTTAAGGGTTCTTGGGACAGGGATGACCGGGGAGCTGTTTTTT.